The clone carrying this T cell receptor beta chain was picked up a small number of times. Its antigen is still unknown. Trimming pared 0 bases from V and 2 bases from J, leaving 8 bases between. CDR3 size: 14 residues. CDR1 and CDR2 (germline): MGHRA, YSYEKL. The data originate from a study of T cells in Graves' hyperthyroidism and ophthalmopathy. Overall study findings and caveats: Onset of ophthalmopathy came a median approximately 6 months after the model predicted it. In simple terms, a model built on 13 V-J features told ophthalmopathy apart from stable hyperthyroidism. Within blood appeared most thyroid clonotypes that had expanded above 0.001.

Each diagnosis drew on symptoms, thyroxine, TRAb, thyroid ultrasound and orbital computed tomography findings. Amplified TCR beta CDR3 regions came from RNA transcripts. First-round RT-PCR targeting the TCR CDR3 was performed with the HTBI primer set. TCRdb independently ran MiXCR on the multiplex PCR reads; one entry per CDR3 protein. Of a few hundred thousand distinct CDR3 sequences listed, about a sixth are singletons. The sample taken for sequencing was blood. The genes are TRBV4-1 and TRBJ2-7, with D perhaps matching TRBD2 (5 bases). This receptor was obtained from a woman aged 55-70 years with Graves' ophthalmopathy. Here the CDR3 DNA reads TGCGCCAGCAGCCAAGATAGGAGGACCTACGAGCAGTACTTC. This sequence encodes CASSQDRRTYEQYF.